This TCR beta chain was recorded in a study of blood T cell repertoires in COVID-19. Study in general: Both acute and convalescent COVID-19 samples were obtained from the United States, Italy and Spain.

Libraries were prepared by immunoSEQ multiplex PCR; TCRdb keeps only in-frame clonotypes and omits some of them. This table has about 200,000 clones, 80% to 90% appearing once. The germline V and J ends were trimmed by 2 bases and 0 bases, with 5 bases remaining between them. Per germline, CDR1 MNHEY and CDR2 SVGAGI. This CDR3 has 13 amino acids. The sequenced material came from peripheral blood. The rearrangement uses TRBV6-5 and TRBJ2-7; a weak D match, TRBD1 (5 bases). The TCR comes from a human donor in a cohort sampled during active COVID-19. CDR3 in amino acids: CASSYRGSYEQYF. DNA for the CDR3: TGTGCCAGCAGTTACAGGGGCTCCTACGAGCAGTACTTC.